These 9 T cell receptor beta chains share one sample of origin, sequenced in a study of prognosis after radiotherapy for stage I lung cancer. Genomic DNA yielded TCR beta CDR3, amplified by two-round multiplex PCR. Each TRBV and TRBJ gene had its own primer in the first PCR round. TCRdb redid the calling of the multiplex PCR reads with MiXCR, one entry per CDR3 protein. This table has about 24,000 distinct CDR3 sequences, roughly two fifths appearing once. The specimen was PBMCs, collected before or after stereotactic body radiation therapy (not recorded which). The receptors here all came from a donor aged 50 or older with non-small cell lung cancer.

This clonotype was detected many times. The rearrangement joins TRBV7-2 to TRBJ2-5; TRBD2 agrees at 7 bases. The ends lost 1 base at V and 1 base at J; junction bases unmatched: 3. The CDR3 sequence is 15 residues long. Germline CDR1 and CDR2: SGHTA and FQGNSA. The DNA for the CDR3 is TGTGCCAGCAGCTTAGTAGCGGGCCCCCAAGAGACCCAGTACTTC. It yields the protein CASSLVAGPQETQYF.

The rearrangement joins TRBV7-9 to TRBJ2-7; 13 nucleotides line up with TRBD2. CDR1 is SEHNR and CDR2 is FQNEAQ in the germline V gene (reference sequence). The ends lost 5 bases at V and 5 bases at J; junction bases unmatched: 9. The CDR3 consists of 16 residues. The CDR3: CASSLRRTSGRDEQYF. The CDR3 nucleotides read TGTGCCAGCAGCCTTCGGAGGACTAGCGGGAGAGACGAGCAGTACTTC. The complete variable domain, with remaining parts taken from reference TRBV7-9 and TRBJ2-7, reads DTGVSQNPRHKITKRGQNVTFRCDPISEHNRLYWYRQTLGQGPEFLTYFQNEAQLEKSRLLSDRFSAERPKGSFSTLEIQRTEQGDSAMYLCASSLRRTSGRDEQYFGPGTRLTVT.

This clonotype appeared many times. The chain combines TRBV9 with TRBJ2-3, with unresolved D. Trimming took off 4 bases at V and 2 bases at J, with 8 bases between the two ends. The germline V gene has CDR1 SGDLS and CDR2 YYNGEE. This CDR3 is built from 13 residues. CDR3 sequence reads: CASSTRHTDTQYF. Written as DNA, the CDR3 is TGTGCCAGCAGCACTCGACACACAGATACGCAGTATTTT.

V usage is TRBV6-1 and J usage is TRBJ1-4; D gene uncertain. Germline lookup yields CDR1 MNHNS and CDR2 SASEGT. CDR3 length: 17 amino acids. Trimming cost V 5 bases and J 6 bases, with 22 bases left between them. CDR3 nucleotide sequence: TGTGCCAGCAGTCAGCCTTGGGGTGGGGTGGGAGATGAAAAACTGTTTTTT. This codes for CASSQPWGGVGDEKLFF.

This clonotype was found many times. One junction end disagrees with the germline gene, perhaps due to a read error. The chain uses TRBV7-2 and TRBJ2-1, with 10 bases identical to TRBD2. There are 16 residues in the CDR3. Germline lookup yields CDR1 SGHTA and CDR2 FQGNSA. The chain's CDR3 is CANSPPGLAALGEQFF. CDR3 DNA sequence: TGTGCCAACAGCCCGCCAGGACTAGCGGCTCTAGGTGAGCAGTTCTTC.

This clonotype was picked up many times. A single base separates this from a much larger clone, so it may be a read error. V and J are TRBV11-2 and TRBJ2-3; a possible D gene is TRBD1 (5 bases). Germline values: CDR1 SGHAT, CDR2 FQNNGV. V was trimmed by 3 bases and J by 7 bases, leaving 11 bases between them. The CDR3 sequence is 13 residues long. The CDR3 sequence: CASSFEGAYTQYF. The CDR3 bases are TGTGCCAGCAGCTTCGAAGGGGCATATACGCAGTATTTT.

About this clonotype: One end of the junction varies from germline; a read error may be responsible. CDR3 residues: CSSSYSWEGVYEQYF. CDR3 DNA sequence: TGTTCCAGTAGTTACTCGTGGGAGGGCGTCTACGAGCAGTACTTC. The chain uses TRBV6-5 and TRBJ2-7; 7 bases map to TRBD2. Per the germline V gene, CDR1 is MNHEY and CDR2 is SVGAGI. The CDR3 has 15 amino acids.

Of note for this clonotype: This is likely an artifact of a read error, given a far larger clone one base away. This chain joins TRBV6-2 or TRBV6-3 and TRBJ2-3, with a tentative D call TRBD1 (5 bases). Per the germline V gene, CDR1 is MNHEY and CDR2 is SVGEGT. There are 15 residues in the CDR3. The V and J ends lost 6 bases and 4 bases respectively, with 17 bases between them. The CDR3 loop is CASSPTVEVADTQYF. CDR3 coding DNA: TGTGCCAGCAGCCCGACAGTGGAAGTAGCAGATACGCAGTATTTT.

This clonotype is labeled as medium-sized. The rearrangement joins TRBV2 to TRBJ2-1; 12 bases are shared with TRBD2. Germline lookup yields CDR1 SNHLY and CDR2 FYNNEI. The CDR3 runs to 14 residues. V lost 9 bases, J lost 8 bases, and 8 bases stayed unmatched. CDR3 nucleotides: TGTGCCAGACGACTAGCGGGAGTGGGTGATGAGCAGTTCTTC. It translates to CARRLAGVGDEQFF.